These 27 T cell receptor beta chains were all obtained from the same sample, sequenced in a study of blood T cell repertoires in COVID-19. TCRdb's table, derived via immunoSEQ multiplex PCR, lists solely in-frame clones and lacks some. The sample yields about 370,000 clones, 90% seen once. Material for sequencing was peripheral blood. The receptors shown here come from a man in his late teens or twenties with active or convalescent COVID-19.

This clone has a single count. This chain uses TRBV4-2 with TRBJ1-1, with 9 nucleotides matching TRBD1. The germline CDR1 and CDR2 sequences are LGHNA and YNFKEQ. The CDR3 length is 15 residues. V lost 4 bases and J lost 5; bases outside the gene matches: 8. The CDR3 loop reads CASSLLGQGGTEAFF. CDR3 bases: TGTGCCAGCAGCCTACTGGGACAGGGTGGGACTGAAGCTTTCTTT.

The chain has TRBV7-9 and TRBJ2-2, with D uncertain. Germline values: CDR1 SEHNR, CDR2 FQNEAQ (reference sequence). This CDR3 comprises 15 residues. With 7 bases removed from V and 1 base from J, the gap between germline ends came to 13 bases. The CDR3 loop is CASTPKQRNTGELFF. The CDR3 DNA follows: TGTGCCAGCACCCCAAAACAGAGGAACACCGGGGAGCTGTTTTTT. The whole variable domain, remainder taken from reference TRBV7-9 and TRBJ2-2, is DTGVSQNPRHKITKRGQNVTFRCDPISEHNRLYWYRQTLGQGPEFLTYFQNEAQLEKSRLLSDRFSAERPKGSFSTLEIQRTEQGDSAMYLCASTPKQRNTGELFFGEGSRLTVL.

The gene calls are TRBV7-9 and TRBJ2-1; 12 positions agree with TRBD2. CDR3 length: 16 residues. V dropped 5 bases and J dropped 0; count of bases not matched to a gene: 2. Germline assignment: CDR1 SEHNR and CDR2 FQNEAQ (reference sequence). The CDR3 nucleotides are TGTGCCAGCAGCCAGACTAGCGGGGGCTCCTACAATGAGCAGTTCTTC. Protein sequence: CASSQTSGGSYNEQFF.

The gene calls are TRBV4-1 and TRBJ2-3; perhaps TRBD1 as D (6 bases). CDR3 length: 15 residues. The germline gives CDR1 MGHRA, CDR2 YSYEKL. V lost 1 base, J lost 2 bases, and 10 bases lay in between. The CDR3 region is CASSQVRQATDTQYF. The CDR3 DNA follows: TGCGCCAGCAGCCAAGTACGACAGGCCACAGATACGCAGTATTTT.

J is TRBJ1-2 and V is TRBV20-1, with D perhaps matching TRBD1 (6 bases). The germline V gene has CDR1 DFQATT and CDR2 SNEGSKA (reference sequence). The CDR3 contains 15 residues. V was clipped by 3 bases and J by 5 bases, with 19 bases between them. The CDR3 sequence is CSASRPGTTQYGYTF. CDR3 DNA: TGCAGTGCTAGTAGACCCGGGACAACGCAATATGGCTACACCTTC.

The count of this clone is one. The rearrangement uses TRBV24-1 and TRBJ2-3; 8 positions match TRBD1. Germline assignment: CDR1 KGHDR and CDR2 SFDVKD. This CDR3 is built from 16 residues. V was pared by 7 bases and J by 5 bases, with 13 bases of the junction left unmatched. The CDR3 sequence: CATSGGQGAWGDTQYF. CDR3 bases: TGTGCCACCAGCGGAGGGCAGGGGGCGTGGGGAGATACGCAGTATTTT.

The chain joins TRBV29-1 to TRBJ2-1, with D perhaps matching TRBD1 (6 bases). The CDR3 runs 15 residues. V lost 0 bases and J 10 bases, leaving 19 bases between the germline ends. Germline lookup yields CDR1 SQVTM and CDR2 ANQGSEA. CDR3 nucleotide sequence: TGCAGCGTTGAAGATCTTATAGGACAGCGTCGGGAGCAGTTCTTC. Residues: CSVEDLIGQRREQFF.

The V gene is TRBV6-5, the J gene TRBJ1-2; 8 bases agree with TRBD1. The CDR3 covers 12 residues. J was trimmed by 10 bases and V by 8 bases; bases with no gene match: 9. Germline assignment: CDR1 MNHEY and CDR2 SVGAGI. Here the CDR3 DNA reads TGTGCCAGCTCGGGGACAGGCCTAGTCTACACCTTC. As protein: CASSGTGLVYTF.

A few counts support this clone. V gene TRBV7-2 combines with J gene TRBJ1-1; D is unclear. CDR3 length: 14 residues. Germline V gene sequence: CDR1 SGHTA, CDR2 FQGNSA. The V and J ends lost 0 bases and 4 bases respectively, with 9 bases between them. The CDR3 sequence: CASSLARGTTEAFF. As DNA, the CDR3 is TGTGCCAGCAGCTTAGCACGGGGTACCACTGAAGCTTTCTTT.

V gene TRBV11-1 combines with J gene TRBJ2-1; 7 bases fit TRBD1. Germline CDR1 SGHAT, CDR2 FQDESV (reference sequence). CDR3 length equals 15 residues. V shed 4 bases, J shed 4 bases, and the junction held 7 bases outside the gene matches. The CDR3 sequence: CASSWRRGIYNEQFF. CDR3 sequence (DNA): TGTGCCAGCAGCTGGCGCAGGGGGATATACAATGAGCAGTTCTTC.

The V call is TRBV27, the J call TRBJ2-3; D is unclear. The germline gives CDR1 MNHEY, CDR2 SMNVEV (reference sequence). There are 12 residues in the CDR3. V was cut by 2 bases and J by 7 bases, with 7 bases left in between. Here the CDR3 reads CASSLPPNTQYF. CDR3 sequence (DNA): TGTGCCAGCAGTTTACCCCCCAATACGCAGTATTTT.

The V call is TRBV7-6, the J call TRBJ2-6, with D uncertain. V was trimmed by 5 bases and J by 4 bases, leaving 12 bases between them. The CDR3 runs 15 residues. Germline V gene sequence: CDR1 SGHVS, CDR2 FNYEAQ. The CDR3 bases are TGTGCCAGCAGCCAGGATGAAGCAGGGGCCAACGTCCTGACTTTC. Its translation is CASSQDEAGANVLTF.

This clone was detected once. This chain uses TRBV6-6 with TRBJ2-5; 10 bases align to TRBD1. The V and J ends lost 4 bases and 4 bases, in that order; junction bases with no gene match: 3. CDR1 is MNHNY, CDR2 SVGAGI, per germline (reference sequence). CDR3 length equals 14 residues. CDR3 sequence: CASSWTGGVETQYF. CDR3 nucleotides: TGTGCCAGCAGTTGGACAGGGGGAGTAGAGACCCAGTACTTC.

This sequence joins TRBV5-1 and TRBJ1-1; D call uncertain. The CDR3 consists of 13 residues. CDR1 and CDR2 from the germline V gene are SGHRS and YFSETQ. The ends were cut back, 1 base at V and 11 bases at J, with 15 bases in the middle. This chain's CDR3 is CASSLLGKGGAFF. In DNA, the CDR3 is TGCGCCAGCAGCTTGCTAGGGAAAGGAGGTGCTTTCTTT.

The genes are TRBV7-3 and TRBJ2-3; 10 bases are a match to TRBD2. The junction had 13 bases not matched to a gene; V was cut back by 5 bases and J by 8 bases. Germline CDR1 and CDR2: SGHTA and FQGTGA. The CDR3 loop spans 16 amino acids. The CDR3: CASSPDGLAAAPTQYF. In DNA form, the CDR3 reads TGTGCCAGCAGCCCCGACGGACTAGCGGCCGCTCCTACGCAGTATTTT.

Written as DNA, the CDR3 is TGTGCCAGCAGCTTAGAACGGCGGGTGCCGTATTTT. Encoded protein: CASSLERRVPYF. This chain links TRBV7-2 with TRBJ2-3, with a tentative D call TRBD2 (5 bases). The V gene lost 1 base and the J gene lost 14 bases, with 13 bases spanning the gap. Germline CDR1 and CDR2: SGHTA and FQGNSA. The CDR3 is 12 amino acids.

The rearrangement joins TRBV7-9 to TRBJ1-1, with a tentative D call TRBD1 (5 bases). There are 13 residues in the CDR3. CDR1 is SEHNR and CDR2 is FQNEAQ in the germline V gene (reference sequence). Between the trimmed V and J ends, which lost 1 base and 7 bases, there was a span of 10 bases. CDR3 loop: CASSLGRGNEAFF. In DNA form, the CDR3 reads TGTGCCAGCAGCTTAGGTCGGGGGAATGAAGCTTTCTTT. The complete variable domain, with remaining parts taken from reference TRBV7-9 and TRBJ1-1, reads DTGVSQNPRHKITKRGQNVTFRCDPISEHNRLYWYRQTLGQGPEFLTYFQNEAQLEKSRLLSDRFSAERPKGSFSTLEIQRTEQGDSAMYLCASSLGRGNEAFFGQGTRLTVV.

The CDR3 loop is CASSLAQGASPLHF. As DNA, the CDR3 is TGTGCCAGCAGCCTGGCTCAGGGGGCTTCACCCCTCCACTTT. The rearrangement uses TRBV3-1 (or the pseudogene TRBV3-2) and TRBJ1-6, with TRBD1 identical over 8 bases. Looked up from germline, CDR1 is LGHDT and CDR2 is YNNKEL (reference sequence). J gave up 9 bases and V 4 bases, and 5 bases lay outside the gene matches. The CDR3 totals 14 residues.

The chain uses TRBV7-2 and TRBJ1-1; no clear D gene. CDR3 length equals 14 residues. Per germline, CDR1 SGHTA and CDR2 FQGNSA. Trimming shortened V by 5 bases and J by 1 base, and 11 bases separated the two germline ends. This CDR3 reads CASSPHIKNTEAFF. The DNA for the CDR3 is TGTGCCAGCAGCCCACACATCAAGAACACTGAAGCTTTCTTT.

The rearrangement joins TRBV3-1 (or the pseudogene TRBV3-2) to TRBJ2-3, with TRBD2 as a possible D gene (6 bases). V lost 0 bases to trimming and J lost 7 bases, with 14 bases between them. There are 15 residues in the CDR3. The V gene's germline CDR1 is LGHDT and CDR2 YNNKEL (reference sequence). The CDR3 coding sequence is TGTGCCAGCAGCCAAGATCAAGCGGGTTTAAATACGCAGTATTTT. Its translation is CASSQDQAGLNTQYF.

The rearrangement uses TRBV4-1 and TRBJ2-3; 9 positions agree with TRBD2. The germline CDR1 and CDR2 sequences are MGHRA and YSYEKL. CDR3 length equals 17 residues. Trimming at V came to 2 bases and at J to 0 bases, leaving 6 bases not matched to a gene. The CDR3 DNA is TGCGCCAGCAGCCAACTCGGGCTAGCGGGGAGCACAGATACGCAGTATTTT. Residues: CASSQLGLAGSTDTQYF.

In this sample, this clone turned up once. The genes are TRBV7-2 and TRBJ1-2, with 9 nucleotides matching TRBD1. The CDR3 runs 13 residues. The V gene end was trimmed by 5 bases and the J gene end by 6 bases; junction bases not matched to a gene: 4. CDR1 SGHTA and CDR2 FQGNSA come from the germline V gene. The CDR3 DNA sequence: TGTGCCAGCAGCACGGGACAGGGTAATGGCTACACCTTC. Translation: CASSTGQGNGYTF.

V gene TRBV10-3 combines with J gene TRBJ1-1; TRBD1 might be the D (5 bases). Trimming cost V 10 bases and J 4 bases, with 19 bases left between them. CDR3 length: 14 amino acids. The germline gives CDR1 ENHRY, CDR2 SYGVKD. This CDR3 reads CATGAGVGGTEAFF. The CDR3 DNA is TGTGCCACCGGTGCGGGGGTGGGGGGCACTGAAGCTTTCTTT.

This chain uses TRBV27 with TRBJ2-1; TRBD1 might be the D (6 bases). Trimming left V 6 bases short and J 0 bases short, with 15 bases between. Germline-derived CDR1 and CDR2 are MNHEY and SMNVEV (reference sequence). This CDR3 region has 16 residues. In DNA, the CDR3 is TGTGCCAGCAGACGTACGGACAGAAGCTCCTACAATGAGCAGTTCTTC. Its protein is CASRRTDRSSYNEQFF.

This clone was recorded only once. The chain joins TRBV12-2 to TRBJ1-3; the table's D gene call, TRBD1, was not cross checked with the DNA. TRBV12-2 is a recognized pseudogene. The CDR3 contains 15 residues. The CDR3 region has the DNA TGTGCAAGTCGCCGAATGACAGGGCTCCGAAACACCATATATTTT. This sequence encodes CASRRMTGLRNTIYF.

This sequence joins TRBV19 and TRBJ1-1; 7 bases fit TRBD1. The CDR3 length is 14 residues. V lost 6 bases to trimming and J lost 0 bases; unmatched junction nucleotides: 4. The germline CDR1 and CDR2 sequences are LNHDA and SQIVND (reference sequence). The CDR3 loop reads CASRTGTVNTEAFF. As DNA, the CDR3 is TGTGCCAGTAGAACCGGGACAGTGAACACTGAAGCTTTCTTT.

This rearrangement joins TRBV4-3 to TRBJ1-1, with no clear D. Germline-derived CDR1 and CDR2 are LGHNA and YSLEER. Trimming took off 0 bases at V and 1 base at J, with 6 bases between the two ends. The CDR3 length is 14 residues. The CDR3 nucleotides read TGCGCCAGCAGCCAAGATCGACAGAACACTGAAGCTTTCTTT. Translating it yields CASSQDRQNTEAFF.